Shown below are 7 T cell receptor beta chains from a single sample sequenced in a study of blood T cell repertoires in COVID-19. TCRdb keeps only in-frame clones here, not all; method: immunoSEQ multiplex PCR. The table lists 150,000 to 200,000 clones, more than 75% of them singletons. The source material was peripheral blood. These receptors came from a woman in her 70s with COVID-19, enrolled during active disease.

The chain joins TRBV6-5 to TRBJ2-3; 10 nucleotides line up with TRBD1. After removal of 8 bases from V and 0 bases from J, the junction contained 5 bases not matched to a gene. Per the germline V gene, CDR1 is MNHEY and CDR2 is SVGAGI. The CDR3 consists of 15 residues. CDR3 DNA sequence: TGTGCCAGCGGCGACAGGGGGCGAAGCACAGATACGCAGTATTTT. Translation: CASGDRGRSTDTQYF.

The rearrangement uses TRBV4-2 and TRBJ1-4, with D perhaps matching TRBD1 (6 bases). Germline values: CDR1 LGHNA, CDR2 YNFKEQ. The germline V and J ends were trimmed by 4 bases and 8 bases, with 20 bases remaining between them. This CDR3 is built from 16 residues. This chain's CDR3 is CASSPNPWGLTEKLFF. The CDR3 nucleotides read TGTGCCAGCAGCCCCAACCCCTGGGGGCTCACCGAAAAACTGTTTTTT.

The DNA of the CDR3 is TGTGCCAGCAGCTGGGAGGGAGGGAGTGGCTACACCTTC. Its translation: CASSWEGGSGYTF. V and J are TRBV7-9 and TRBJ1-2; no reliable D call. The V gene lost 4 bases and the J gene lost 7 bases, with 13 bases spanning the gap. This CDR3 has 13 amino acids. From germline, CDR1 is SEHNR and CDR2 FQNEAQ (reference sequence).

The chain carries TRBV5-1 and TRBJ2-5, with D possibly matching TRBD1 (5 bases). CDR3 length equals 15 residues. Trimming pared 4 bases from V and 0 bases from J, leaving 13 bases between. From germline, CDR1 is SGHRS and CDR2 YFSETQ. The CDR3 nucleotides are TGCGCCAGCAGCCCGCTCCGACAGCACCAAGAGACCCAGTACTTC. It codes for CASSPLRQHQETQYF.

The chain couples TRBV10-3 to TRBJ2-2; 13 nucleotides agree with TRBD2. This CDR3 region has 14 residues. V shed 9 bases and J 7 bases; nucleotides not matched to a gene: 5. CDR1 and CDR2 from the germline V gene are ENHRY and SYGVKD. Here the CDR3 reads CAMGLAGNNGELFF. The CDR3 nucleotides read TGTGCCATGGGACTAGCGGGGAATAACGGGGAGCTGTTTTTT.

CDR3 bases: TGTGCCAGCAGTGAAATGGGGGCGTCTCCGCAAGAGACCCAGTACTTC. Translation gives CASSEMGASPQETQYF. The V and J genes are TRBV2 and TRBJ2-5; D possibly corresponds to TRBD1 (6 bases). The CDR3 consists of 16 residues. Germline assignment: CDR1 SNHLY and CDR2 FYNNEI. Trimming stripped 2 bases from V and 2 bases from J, with 15 bases between.

This clone has just a few counts. This chain joins TRBV28 and TRBJ1-5; tentative D call: TRBD1 (5 bases). The CDR3 contains 15 residues. Germline CDR1 and CDR2: MDHEN and SYDVKM. V was trimmed by 3 bases and J by 5 bases, leaving 14 bases between them. The CDR3 reads CASSFRRDGDQPQHF. The CDR3 DNA sequence: TGTGCCAGCAGTTTTCGCAGGGATGGGGATCAGCCCCAGCATTTT.